The present T cell receptor beta chain was sequenced within a study of T cells after yellow fever vaccination. Study conclusions and caveats: Subsequent booster samples again held most clones from primary vaccination (more than 95% CD4, roughly 88% CD8).

Generation of TCR cDNA used 5'RACE template switching (which added a universal primer site and UMIs). In TCRdb, the 5' RACE reads were re-called with MiXCR into one record per CDR3 protein. The sample includes some 670,000 distinct CDR3 sequences, roughly an eighth of them seen just once. The CDR3 is 15 amino acids. With 4 bases clipped from V and 5 bases from J, the junction kept 10 bases outside the gene matches. Germline CDR1 and CDR2: SGHVS and FQNEAQ. This clonotype was found many times. Its target is unknown. The gene calls are TRBV7-8 and TRBJ2-7; TRBD2 agrees at 8 bases. The sequence was obtained from a man aged 30 to 39 who received the YFV17D yellow fever vaccine. The source was PBMCs, collected on the day of the yellow fever booster vaccination. CDR3 in DNA: TGTGCCAGCAGCTCGCCCAGCGGGACTAGGCACGAGCAGTACTTC. It translates to CASSSPSGTRHEQYF.